The 5 T cell receptor beta chains given below trace back to one sample, sequenced in a study of CD8 T cells in ankylosing spondylitis. One entry per CDR3 protein, called by TCRdb with MiXCR from the 5' RACE reads. The sample holds about 24,000 distinct CDR3 sequences, around 13% seen once. What was sequenced was blood. These receptors were collected from a male donor with ankylosing spondylitis or in good health (not recorded which).

This clonotype was observed at least ten times. V usage is TRBV5-1 and J usage is TRBJ2-3, with D unclear. This CDR3 comprises 11 residues. Germline V lookup: CDR1 SGHRS, CDR2 YFSETQ. V lost 2 bases, J lost 6 bases, and 4 bases lay in between. The CDR3 is CASSFRDTQYF. The CDR3 DNA is TGCGCCAGCAGCTTCCGGGATACGCAGTATTTT.

This clonotype was counted a few times. This CDR3 is CASSYEGTDTQYF. In nucleotides, the CDR3 is TGTGCCAGCAGTTACGAGGGGACAGATACGCAGTATTTT. V gene TRBV6-5 combines with J gene TRBJ2-3, with D perhaps given as TRBD1 or TRBD2 (5 bases each). Germline CDR1 is MNHEY and CDR2 is SVGAGI. Between the trimmed V and J ends, which lost 2 bases and 3 bases, there was a span of 6 bases. This CDR3 has 13 residues.

This clonotype was recorded at least ten times. This chain links TRBV28 with TRBJ1-5, with TRBD1 as a possible D gene (6 bases). The CDR3 has 15 amino acids. Trimming took 3 bases from V and 5 from J, leaving 14 bases between them. Germline CDR1 MDHEN, CDR2 SYDVKM. In DNA, the CDR3 is TGTGCCAGCAGTTTTGGCTTAAGGGGGTATCAGCCCCAGCATTTT. Its translation is CASSFGLRGYQPQHF. The whole variable domain, remainder taken from reference TRBV28 and TRBJ1-5, is DVKVTQSSRYLVKRTGEKVFLECVQDMDHENMFWYRQDPGLGLRLIYFSYDVKMKEKGDIPEGYSVSREKKERFSLILESASTNQTSMYLCASSFGLRGYQPQHFGDGTRLSIL.

This clonotype was observed at least ten times. The V gene is TRBV5-5, the J gene TRBJ2-7, with D hard to call. This CDR3 is built from 14 residues. The germline V gene has CDR1 SGHKS and CDR2 YYEKEE (reference sequence). V was trimmed by 2 bases and J by 6 bases, leaving 15 bases between them. In DNA form, the CDR3 reads TGTGCCAGCAGCTTATCATTTGTGGGTTTCGAGCAGTACTTC. It is translated as CASSLSFVGFEQYF.

This clonotype has a count of ten or more. The chain couples TRBV10-3 to TRBJ2-7; TRBD2 is a possible D gene (5 bases). Per the germline V gene, CDR1 is ENHRY and CDR2 is SYGVKD. The germline V and J ends were trimmed by 0 bases and 2 bases, with 11 bases remaining between them. This CDR3 spans 15 amino acids. Here the CDR3 reads CAISESRVPPYEQYV. The CDR3 region has the DNA TGTGCCATCAGTGAGTCGCGGGTCCCCCCCTACGAGCAGTACGTC.